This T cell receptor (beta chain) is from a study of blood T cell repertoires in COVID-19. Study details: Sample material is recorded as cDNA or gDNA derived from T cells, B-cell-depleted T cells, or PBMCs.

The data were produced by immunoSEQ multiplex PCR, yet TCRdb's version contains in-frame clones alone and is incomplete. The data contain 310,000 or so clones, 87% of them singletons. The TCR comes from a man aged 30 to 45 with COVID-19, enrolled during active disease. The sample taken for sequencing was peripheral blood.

Written as DNA, the CDR3 is TGTGCCATCAGTGTTAGTAGCGGGGGATCCTACGAGCAGTACTTC. Translated: CAISVSSGGSYEQYF. The chain recombines TRBV10-3 with TRBJ2-7; 9 bases fit TRBD2. V was pared by 4 bases and J by 1 base, with 5 bases of the junction left unmatched. CDR3 length equals 15 residues. Germline V gene sequence: CDR1 ENHRY, CDR2 SYGVKD.